This TCR beta chain was identified in a study of T cell repertoires in cytomegalovirus infection. In TCRdb, the reads were re-called with MiXCR into one record per CDR3 protein. The table includes 300,000 or so distinct CDR3 sequences, 20% to 30% detected once. This CDR3 region has 16 residues. V lost 3 bases, J lost 3 bases, and 8 bases stayed unmatched. Germline V gene sequence: CDR1 ENHRY, CDR2 SYGVKD. About this clonotype: What it binds is unknown.

The TCR was taken from a human donor in good health (CMV status not recorded). Some clones in this sample may be carry-over from other donors' samples. The sequencing used cultured PBMCs, collected from culture after CMV antigen stimulation. The V call is TRBV10-3, the J call TRBJ1-2; the match to TRBD1 covers 9 bases. The CDR3 here is CAISDNRQGVHYGYTF. The CDR3 DNA sequence: TGTGCCATCAGTGACAACCGACAGGGGGTCCACTATGGCTACACCTTC.